What follows is one T cell receptor beta chain and its context. Its specificity is not known. The data belong to a study of chemoradiotherapy in HPV16-positive cancers. Study outcomes and limitations: Better recurrence-free survival went with HPV-responsive T-cell expansion in HPV16-positive patients.

The J segment lost 2 bases and the V segment lost 4 bases, leaving 11 bases of the junction unmatched. CDR3 size: 16 residues. CDR1 is LNHDA and CDR2 is SQIVND in the germline V gene (reference sequence). Some clones are missing from TCRdb's copy, which holds only in-frame ones; the method was immunoSEQ multiplex PCR. The sample records fewer than 70,000 clones, more than 90% being singletons. V gene TRBV19 combines with J gene TRBJ2-7, with TRBD2 matching 7 bases. The TCR was taken from a human donor with HPV-associated anogenital cancer. Sequenced material: blood, taken from a patient who underwent chemoradiotherapy. The CDR3 bases are TGTGCCAGTAGTAGTTTCCGGGCTAGCGGTACCTACGAGCAGTACTTC. It specifies CASSSFRASGTYEQYF.